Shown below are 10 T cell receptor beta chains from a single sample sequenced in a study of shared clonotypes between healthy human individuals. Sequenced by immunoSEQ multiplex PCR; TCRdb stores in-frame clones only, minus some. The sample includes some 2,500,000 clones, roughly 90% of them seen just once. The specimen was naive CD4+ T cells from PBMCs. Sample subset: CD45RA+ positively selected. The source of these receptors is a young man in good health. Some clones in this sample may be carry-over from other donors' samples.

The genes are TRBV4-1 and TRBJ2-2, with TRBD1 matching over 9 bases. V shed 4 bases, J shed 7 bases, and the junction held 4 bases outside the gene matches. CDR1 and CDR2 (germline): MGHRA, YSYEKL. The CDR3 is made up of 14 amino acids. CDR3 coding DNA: TGCGCCAGCAGCCGGGACAGGGCGGGCGGGGAGCTGTTTTTT. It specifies CASSRDRAGGELFF.

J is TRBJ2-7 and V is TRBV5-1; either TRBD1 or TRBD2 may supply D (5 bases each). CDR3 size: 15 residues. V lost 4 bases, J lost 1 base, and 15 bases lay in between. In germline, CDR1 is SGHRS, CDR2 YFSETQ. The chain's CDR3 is CASSPGTPRSYEQYF. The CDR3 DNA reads TGCGCCAGCAGCCCTGGGACGCCCAGGTCCTACGAGCAGTACTTC.

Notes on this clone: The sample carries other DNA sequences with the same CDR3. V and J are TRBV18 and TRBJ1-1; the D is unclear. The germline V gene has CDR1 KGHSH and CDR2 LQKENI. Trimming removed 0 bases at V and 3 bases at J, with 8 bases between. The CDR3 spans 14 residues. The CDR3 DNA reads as TGTGCCAGCTCACCACCGGGTAGGTACACTGAAGCTTTCTTT. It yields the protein CASSPPGRYTEAFF.

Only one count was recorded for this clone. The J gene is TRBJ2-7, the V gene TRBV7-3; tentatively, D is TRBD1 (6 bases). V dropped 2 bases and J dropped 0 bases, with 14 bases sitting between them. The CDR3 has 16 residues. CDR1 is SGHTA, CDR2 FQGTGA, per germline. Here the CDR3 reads CASSLWTTGTSYEQYF. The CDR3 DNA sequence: TGTGCCAGCAGCTTATGGACGACAGGTACCTCCTACGAGCAGTACTTC.

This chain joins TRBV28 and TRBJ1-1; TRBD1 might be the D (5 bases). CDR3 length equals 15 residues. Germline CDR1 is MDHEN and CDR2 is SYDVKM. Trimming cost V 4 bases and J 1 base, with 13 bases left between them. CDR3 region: CASSWGGAWNTEAFF. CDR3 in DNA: TGTGCCAGCAGTTGGGGAGGGGCGTGGAACACTGAAGCTTTCTTT.

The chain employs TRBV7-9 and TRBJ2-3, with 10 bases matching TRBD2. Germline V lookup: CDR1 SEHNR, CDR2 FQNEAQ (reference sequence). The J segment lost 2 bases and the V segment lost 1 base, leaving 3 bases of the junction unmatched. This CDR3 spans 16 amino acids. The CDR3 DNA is TGTGCCAGCAGCTTAGGGACTAGCGGAGACACAGATACGCAGTATTTT. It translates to CASSLGTSGDTDTQYF.

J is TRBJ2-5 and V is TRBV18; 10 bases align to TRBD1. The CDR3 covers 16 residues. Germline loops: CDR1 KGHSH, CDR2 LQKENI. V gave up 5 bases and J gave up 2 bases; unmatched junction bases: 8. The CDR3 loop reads CASSSRQGARQETQYF. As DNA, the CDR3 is TGTGCCAGCTCATCTCGACAGGGGGCGCGGCAAGAGACCCAGTACTTC.

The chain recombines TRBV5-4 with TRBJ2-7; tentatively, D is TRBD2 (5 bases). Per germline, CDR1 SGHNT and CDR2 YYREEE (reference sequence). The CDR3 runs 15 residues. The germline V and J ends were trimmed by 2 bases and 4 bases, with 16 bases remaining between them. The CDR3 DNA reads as TGTGCCAGCAGCTTAGGGTCTTCGAGAGGGTACGAGCAGTACTTC. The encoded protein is CASSLGSSRGYEQYF.

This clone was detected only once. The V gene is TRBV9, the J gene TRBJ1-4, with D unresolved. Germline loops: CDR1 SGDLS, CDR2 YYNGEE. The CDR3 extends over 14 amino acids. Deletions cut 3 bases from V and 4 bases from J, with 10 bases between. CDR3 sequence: CASSAYLNNEKLFF. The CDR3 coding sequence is TGTGCCAGCAGCGCGTACCTGAATAATGAAAAACTGTTTTTT.

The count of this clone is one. In nucleotides, the CDR3 is TGTGCCAGCAGTGAGAGGACAGGGGGTCGCGGAAACACCATATATTTT. Its protein is CASSERTGGRGNTIYF. The chain links TRBV6-1 to TRBJ1-3; 10 nucleotides match TRBD1. The CDR3 has 16 amino acids. V shed 3 bases, J shed 4 bases, and the junction held 6 bases outside the gene matches. The germline CDR1 and CDR2 sequences are MNHNS and SASEGT.